A single count supports the clone carrying this T cell receptor (beta chain). The target antigen is unknown. RNA transcripts served as the template for amplifying TCR beta CDR3 regions. First-round RT-PCR of the TCR CDR3 relied on the HTBI primer set. TCRdb re-called the multiplex PCR reads with MiXCR, one entry per CDR3 protein. The sample consists of some 560,000 distinct CDR3 sequences, around 15% of them appearing once. These data come from a study of T cells in Graves' hyperthyroidism and ophthalmopathy. General observations from the study: A 13 V-J model separated ophthalmopathy from stable hyperthyroidism. Most thyroid clonotypes that were expanded above 0.001 also turned up in blood.

Graves' hyperthyroidism was deemed stable given no ophthalmopathy progression within 18 months. This CDR3 contains 16 residues. Germline trimming cut 6 bases from V and 2 bases from J; bases unmatched to any gene: 6. Per germline, CDR1 MNHEY and CDR2 SVGEGT. The source of this sequence is a woman aged 40 to 50 with Graves' hyperthyroidism. The V and J genes are TRBV6-2 or TRBV6-3 and TRBJ2-1, with 11 bases lining up with TRBD2. The source material was blood. This CDR3 reads CASSGTSGLPYNEQFF. CDR3 coding DNA: TGTGCCAGCAGCGGGACTAGCGGCCTCCCCTACAATGAGCAGTTCTTC.